The clone carrying this T cell receptor (beta chain) was counted only a few times. TCRdb reprocessed the RACE reads via MiXCR and lists one record per CDR3 protein. The sample contains approximately 72,000 distinct CDR3 sequences, around 10% of which appear only once. These data come from a study of human T cells and chemical hapten exposure. Time point noted: patch test 3, about 24 weeks after DPC sensitization. Treatment specified: therapeutic diphenylcyclopropenone sensitization with weekly scalp DPC. Germline CDR1 is ENHRY and CDR2 is SYGVKD. The CDR3 covers 12 residues. Trimming removed 11 bases from V and 9 bases from J, with 17 bases in between.

Here the sequenced sample was whole blood, taken in connection with sensitization to the hapten diphenylcyclopropenone (DPC). This sequence was found in a woman in her 50s with alopecia areata. Some clones in this sample may be carry-over from other donors' samples. The gene calls are TRBV10-3 and TRBJ1-5; D ambiguous. The CDR3 DNA sequence: TGTGCCGTCCGACCCAGGAGGCGGCCCCAGCATTTT. Translating gives CAVRPRRRPQHF.